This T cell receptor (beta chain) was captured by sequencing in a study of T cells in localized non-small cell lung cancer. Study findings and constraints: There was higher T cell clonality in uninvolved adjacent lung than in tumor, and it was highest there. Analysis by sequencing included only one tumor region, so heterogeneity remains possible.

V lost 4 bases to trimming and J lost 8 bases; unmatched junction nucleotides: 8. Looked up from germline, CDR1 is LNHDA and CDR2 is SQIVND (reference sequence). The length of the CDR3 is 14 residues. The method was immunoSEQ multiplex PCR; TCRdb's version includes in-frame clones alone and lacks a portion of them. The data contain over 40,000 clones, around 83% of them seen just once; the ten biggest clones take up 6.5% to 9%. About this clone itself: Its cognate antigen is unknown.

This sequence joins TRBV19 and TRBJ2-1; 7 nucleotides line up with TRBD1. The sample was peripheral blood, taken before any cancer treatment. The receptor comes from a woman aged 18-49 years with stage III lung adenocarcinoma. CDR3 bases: TGTGCCAGTAGTAAATTAGGGACAGCCCATGAGCAGTTCTTC. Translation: CASSKLGTAHEQFF.